This T cell receptor beta chain came from a study of regulatory T cells in long-lasting Graves disease. To make TCR beta libraries, researchers used iRepertoire HTBI primers and Arm-PCR of CDR3 regions. Original methodology: Throughout the samples, researchers identified 55 to 65 TRBV and more than twelve TRBJ segments. In TCRdb, the multiplex PCR reads were re-called with MiXCR into one record per CDR3 protein. The V and J calls, along with clone size, are taken from TCRdb and not from the paper's own processing. Of a few hundred thousand distinct CDR3 sequences in the sample, around 15% are singletons; the top ten hold 25% to 30%. Time point in this sample: newly diagnosed GD, antithyroid drugs for less than 3 months. RNA isolated from PBMCs was used to make the TCR library. This clonotype has at least ten counts. The CDR3 spans 13 residues. Deletions cut 6 bases from V and 1 base from J, with 6 bases between.

These data were also filed under a second study, of T cells in Graves' hyperthyroidism and ophthalmopathy.

The starting material was peripheral blood mononuclear cells (PBMCs), obtained at new diagnosis, from a patient treated with antithyroid drugs. The rearrangement links TRBV12-3 or TRBV12-4 to TRBJ2-2; D uncertain. This clonotype was obtained from a man aged 35 to 55 with Graves disease. The chain's CDR3 is CASRAMNTGELFF. DNA of the CDR3: TGTGCCAGCAGAGCGATGAACACCGGGGAGCTGTTTTTT.